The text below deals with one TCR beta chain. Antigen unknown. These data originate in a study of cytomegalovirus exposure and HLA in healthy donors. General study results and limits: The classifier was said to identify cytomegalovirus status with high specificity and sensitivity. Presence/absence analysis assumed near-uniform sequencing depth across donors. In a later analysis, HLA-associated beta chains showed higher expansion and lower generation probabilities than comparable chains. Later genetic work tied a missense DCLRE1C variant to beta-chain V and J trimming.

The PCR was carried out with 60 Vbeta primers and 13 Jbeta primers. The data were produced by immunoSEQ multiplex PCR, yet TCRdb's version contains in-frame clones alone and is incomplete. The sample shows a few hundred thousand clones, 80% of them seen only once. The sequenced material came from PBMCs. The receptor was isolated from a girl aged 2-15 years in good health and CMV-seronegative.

The CDR3 DNA is TGTGCCAGCAGCGCCCACAGGGTTCAACTGTTTTTT. The encoded protein is CASSAHRVQLFF. The chain uses TRBV7-9 and TRBJ1-4; TRBD1 might be the D (6 bases). The CDR3 length is 12 residues. Germline CDR1 SEHNR, CDR2 FQNEAQ (reference sequence). V lost 5 bases, J lost 12 bases, and 13 bases lay in between.